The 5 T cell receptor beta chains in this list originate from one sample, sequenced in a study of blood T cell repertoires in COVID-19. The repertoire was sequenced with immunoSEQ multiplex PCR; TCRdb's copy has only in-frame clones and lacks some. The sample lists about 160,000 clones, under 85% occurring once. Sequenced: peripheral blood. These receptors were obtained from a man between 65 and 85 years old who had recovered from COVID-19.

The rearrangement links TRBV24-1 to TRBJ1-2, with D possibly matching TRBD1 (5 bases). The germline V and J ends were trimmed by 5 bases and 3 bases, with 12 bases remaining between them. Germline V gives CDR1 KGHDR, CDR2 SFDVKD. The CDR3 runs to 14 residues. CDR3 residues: CATSGQGFDYGYTF. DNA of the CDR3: TGTGCCACCAGTGGCCAGGGTTTCGACTATGGCTACACCTTC.

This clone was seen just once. The CDR3 sequence: CASSLGGSGRFYEQYF. The CDR3 nucleotides are TGTGCCAGCAGCTTAGGGGGCAGCGGGAGGTTCTACGAGCAGTACTTC. V usage is TRBV7-2 and J usage is TRBJ2-7, with 9 bases that match TRBD2. CDR1 is SGHTA, CDR2 FQGNSA, per germline. With V trimmed by 1 base and J by 3 bases, 7 bases remained unmatched. The CDR3 length is 16 residues.

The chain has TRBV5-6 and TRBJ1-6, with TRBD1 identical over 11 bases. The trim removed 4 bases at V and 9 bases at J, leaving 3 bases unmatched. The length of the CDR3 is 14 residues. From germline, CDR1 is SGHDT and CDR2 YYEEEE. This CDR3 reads CASSPGTGGSPLHF. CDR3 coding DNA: TGTGCCAGCAGCCCCGGGACAGGGGGTTCACCCCTCCACTTT.

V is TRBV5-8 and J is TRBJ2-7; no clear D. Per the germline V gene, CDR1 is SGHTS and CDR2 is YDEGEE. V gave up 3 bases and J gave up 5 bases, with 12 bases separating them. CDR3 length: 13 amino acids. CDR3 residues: CASSSRNRDEQYF. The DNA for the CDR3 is TGTGCCAGCAGCTCCCGAAATAGAGACGAGCAGTACTTC. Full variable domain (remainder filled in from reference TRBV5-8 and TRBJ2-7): EAGVTQSPTHLIKTRGQQATLRCSPISGHTSVYWYQQALGLGLQFLLWYDEGEERNRGNFPPRFSGRQFPNYSSELNVNALELEDSALYLCASSSRNRDEQYFGPGTRLTVT.

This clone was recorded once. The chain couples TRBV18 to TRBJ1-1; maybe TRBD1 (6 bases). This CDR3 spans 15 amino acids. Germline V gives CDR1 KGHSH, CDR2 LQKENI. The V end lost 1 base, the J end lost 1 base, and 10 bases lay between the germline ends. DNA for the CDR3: TGTGCCAGCTCACCACAAACAGGGCGGAACACTGAAGCTTTCTTT. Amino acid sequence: CASSPQTGRNTEAFF.